Listed below are T cell receptor beta chains from one sample, sequenced in a study of blood T cell repertoires in COVID-19. The assay was immunoSEQ multiplex PCR, and TCRdb's table has in-frame clones only and misses some. The top ten clones hold about 0.4% of a sample with tens of thousands of clones, roughly nine tenths of them seen once. The sequenced sample was peripheral blood. The source of these receptors is a human donor in a cohort sampled during active COVID-19. CDR3s include the opening cysteine and the closing phenylalanine or tryptophan. The D gene is left open where the match is weak. Some rows mark clone size as missing; the rest say once, few, many or name a class of expanded clone.

J gene: TRBJ2-7; clone size: NA; V gene: TRBV12-3/TRBV12-4; D gene: TRBD1; CDR3 protein: CASSQRGPYEQYF; CDR3 DNA: TGTGCCAGCAGCCAGAGGGGGCCCTACGAGCAGTACTTC
J gene: TRBJ2-7; clone size: NA; V gene: TRBV20-1; D gene: NA; CDR3 protein: CSARTNNEQYF; CDR3 DNA: TGCAGTGCTAGAACAAATAACGAGCAGTACTTC
J gene: TRBJ2-7; clone size: NA; V gene: TRBV29-1; D gene: TRBD1; CDR3 protein: CSVVPTGGAGREQYF; CDR3 DNA: TGCAGCGTTGTACCAACAGGGGGCGCGGGTCGCGAGCAGTACTTC
J gene: TRBJ1-1; clone size: NA; V gene: TRBV11-2; D gene: NA; CDR3 protein: CASSPGGWGQNTEAFF; CDR3 DNA: TGTGCCAGCAGTCCGGGTGGGTGGGGACAGAACACTGAAGCTTTCTTT
J gene: TRBJ2-7; clone size: NA; V gene: TRBV4-2; D gene: NA; CDR3 protein: CASSQHPGINYEQYF; CDR3 DNA: TGTGCCAGCAGCCAGCACCCGGGGATTAACTACGAGCAGTACTTC
J gene: TRBJ1-2; clone size: NA; V gene: TRBV19; D gene: NA; CDR3 protein: CASSIVPGKFYGYTF; CDR3 DNA: TGTGCCAGTAGTATAGTCCCAGGGAAATTCTATGGCTACACCTTC
J gene: TRBJ2-7; clone size: NA; V gene: TRBV7-2; D gene: TRBD1; CDR3 protein: CASSLGRGQGSSSYEQYF; CDR3 DNA: TGTGCCAGCAGCTTGGGAAGGGGACAGGGGTCGAGCTCCTACGAGCAGTACTTC
J gene: TRBJ1-5; clone size: NA; V gene: TRBV15; D gene: NA; CDR3 protein: CATSRDNRSNQPQHF; CDR3 DNA: TGTGCCACCAGCAGAGATAACAGAAGCAATCAGCCCCAGCATTTT
J gene: TRBJ1-2; clone size: NA; V gene: TRBV24-1; D gene: NA; CDR3 protein: CATSDLDRRNGYTF; CDR3 DNA: TGTGCCACCAGTGATTTGGACAGGAGGAATGGCTACACCTTC
J gene: TRBJ2-7; clone size: NA; V gene: TRBV7-2; D gene: NA; CDR3 protein: CASSRRGGSYEQYF; CDR3 DNA: TGTGCCAGCAGCAGAAGAGGAGGATCCTACGAGCAGTACTTC
J gene: TRBJ2-7; clone size: NA; V gene: TRBV14; D gene: NA; CDR3 protein: CASSQWRGRHEQYF; CDR3 DNA: TGTGCCAGCAGCCAATGGAGGGGACGGCACGAGCAGTACTTC
J gene: TRBJ1-1; clone size: NA; V gene: TRBV19; D gene: NA; CDR3 protein: CASSIGERREAFF; CDR3 DNA: TGTGCCAGTAGTATAGGGGAGCGTCGTGAAGCTTTCTTT
J gene: TRBJ1-1; clone size: NA; V gene: TRBV2; D gene: NA; CDR3 protein: CASSKAAGLNTEAFF; CDR3 DNA: TGTGCCAGCAGTAAGGCAGCGGGCTTGAACACTGAAGCTTTCTTT
J gene: TRBJ2-7; clone size: NA; V gene: TRBV5-1; D gene: NA; CDR3 protein: CASSLLSGADYEQYF; CDR3 DNA: TGCGCCAGCAGCTTGTTATCAGGGGCCGACTACGAGCAGTACTTC
J gene: TRBJ2-7; clone size: NA; V gene: TRBV4-2; D gene: NA; CDR3 protein: CASSQERGGEQYF; CDR3 DNA: TGTGCCAGCAGCCAAGAGCGAGGGGGAGAGCAGTACTTC
J gene: TRBJ2-7; clone size: NA; V gene: TRBV11-2; D gene: TRBD1; CDR3 protein: CASSPSRQGAGREQYF; CDR3 DNA: TGTGCCAGCAGCCCGAGCAGGCAGGGGGCCGGACGCGAGCAGTACTTC
J gene: TRBJ2-7; clone size: NA; V gene: TRBV7-7; D gene: NA; CDR3 protein: CASSPGLGASYEQYF; CDR3 DNA: TGTGCTAGCAGCCCTGGGCTGGGAGCGTCCTACGAGCAGTACTTC
J gene: TRBJ1-3; clone size: NA; V gene: TRBV12-5; D gene: NA; CDR3 protein: CASAQGTGNTIYF; CDR3 DNA: TGTGCTAGTGCCCAGGGAACTGGAAACACCATATATTTT
J gene: TRBJ2-7; clone size: few; V gene: TRBV7-9; D gene: NA; CDR3 protein: CASSSGTHLGEQYF; CDR3 DNA: TGTGCCAGCAGCTCTGGGACTCATTTGGGGGAGCAGTACTTC
J gene: TRBJ1-2; clone size: once; V gene: TRBV10-2; D gene: TRBD1; CDR3 protein: CASSEGDRDYGYTF; CDR3 DNA: TGCGCCAGCAGTGAAGGGGACAGGGACTATGGCTACACCTTC
J gene: TRBJ2-3; clone size: NA; V gene: TRBV7-9; D gene: NA; CDR3 protein: CASSPAGTRTDTQYF; CDR3 DNA: TGTGCCAGCAGCCCTGCCGGGACACGCACAGATACGCAGTATTTT
J gene: TRBJ1-1; clone size: NA; V gene: TRBV6-5; D gene: NA; CDR3 protein: CASSYSAPGAFF; CDR3 DNA: TGTGCCAGCAGTTACTCTGCTCCGGGGGCTTTCTTT
J gene: TRBJ2-7; clone size: NA; V gene: TRBV11-2; D gene: TRBD2; CDR3 protein: CASSPRGAGGTGEQYF; CDR3 DNA: TGTGCCAGCAGCCCCCGGGGCGCGGGGGGAACGGGCGAGCAGTACTTC
J gene: TRBJ1-1; clone size: NA; V gene: TRBV10-2; D gene: NA; CDR3 protein: CASRETGNTEAFF; CDR3 DNA: TGCGCCAGCAGGGAAACAGGGAACACTGAAGCTTTCTTT
J gene: TRBJ1-2; clone size: NA; V gene: TRBV27; D gene: TRBD1; CDR3 protein: CASSTLSDRVEGYTF; CDR3 DNA: TGTGCCAGCAGCACCCTTAGTGACAGGGTGGAAGGCTACACCTTC
J gene: TRBJ1-3; clone size: NA; V gene: TRBV7-9; D gene: TRBD1; CDR3 protein: CASSFLDRDSGNTIYF; CDR3 DNA: TGTGCCAGCAGCTTCCTCGACAGGGACTCTGGAAACACCATATATTTT
J gene: TRBJ1-5; clone size: NA; V gene: TRBV6-1; D gene: NA; CDR3 protein: CASSETLEANQPQHF; CDR3 DNA: TGTGCCAGCAGTGAAACGCTGGAGGCCAATCAGCCCCAGCATTTT
J gene: TRBJ1-1; clone size: NA; V gene: TRBV6-6; D gene: TRBD1; CDR3 protein: CASSQDRVVFSDTEAFF; CDR3 DNA: TGTGCCAGCAGTCAGGACAGGGTGGTGTTTTCGGACACTGAAGCTTTCTTT
J gene: TRBJ2-7; clone size: NA; V gene: TRBV28; D gene: TRBD1; CDR3 protein: CASRGQGEQYF; CDR3 DNA: TGTGCCAGCCGGGGACAGGGGGAGCAGTACTTC
J gene: TRBJ2-7; clone size: NA; V gene: TRBV7-7; D gene: NA; CDR3 protein: CASSSGETGVSEQYF; CDR3 DNA: TGTGCCAGCAGCTCAGGAGAAACAGGTGTCTCTGAGCAGTACTTC
J gene: TRBJ2-7; clone size: NA; V gene: TRBV6-2/TRBV6-3; D gene: NA; CDR3 protein: CASSYQATGSLTYEQYF; CDR3 DNA: TGTGCCAGCAGTTACCAGGCGACAGGTAGTTTAACCTACGAGCAGTACTTC
J gene: TRBJ1-5; clone size: once; V gene: TRBV11-2; D gene: NA; CDR3 protein: CASSLDLFNHSNQPQHF; CDR3 DNA: TGTGCCAGCAGCTTAGATCTATTTAACCATAGCAATCAGCCCCAGCATTTT
J gene: TRBJ2-7; clone size: NA; V gene: TRBV6-2/TRBV6-3; D gene: TRBD1; CDR3 protein: CASSQRGQGTYEQYF; CDR3 DNA: TGTGCCAGCAGTCAGAGAGGACAGGGCACCTACGAGCAGTACTTC
J gene: TRBJ1-1; clone size: NA; V gene: TRBV7-9; D gene: NA; CDR3 protein: CASSRVNTEAFF; CDR3 DNA: TGTGCCAGCAGCCGGGTGAACACTGAAGCTTTCTTT
J gene: TRBJ2-3; clone size: NA; V gene: TRBV19; D gene: NA; CDR3 protein: CASSTRLTDTQYF; CDR3 DNA: TGTGCCAGTAGTACAAGACTCACAGATACGCAGTATTTT
J gene: TRBJ1-2; clone size: NA; V gene: TRBV6-5; D gene: NA; CDR3 protein: CASSYKAGNYGYTF; CDR3 DNA: TGTGCCAGCAGTTATAAGGCAGGGAACTATGGCTACACCTTC
J gene: TRBJ2-4; clone size: NA; V gene: TRBV7-8; D gene: NA; CDR3 protein: CASSEDRLAKNIQYF; CDR3 DNA: TGTGCCAGCAGCGAAGACAGGTTAGCCAAAAACATTCAGTACTTC
J gene: TRBJ1-2; clone size: NA; V gene: TRBV5-5; D gene: NA; CDR3 protein: CASSLDGGDGYTF; CDR3 DNA: TGTGCCAGCAGCTTGGATGGGGGGGATGGCTACACCTTC
J gene: TRBJ1-3; clone size: NA; V gene: TRBV13; D gene: NA; CDR3 protein: CASSLPGAGNTIYF; CDR3 DNA: TGTGCCAGCAGCTTACCTGGGGCGGGAAACACCATATATTTT
J gene: TRBJ1-2; clone size: NA; V gene: TRBV3-1/TRBV3-2; D gene: TRBD1; CDR3 protein: CASSQPPRGLHYGYTF; CDR3 DNA: TGTGCCAGCAGCCAACCTCCCAGGGGGCTGCACTATGGCTACACCTTC
J gene: TRBJ1-5; clone size: NA; V gene: TRBV10-3; D gene: TRBD1; CDR3 protein: CAISGQGGNQPQHF; CDR3 DNA: TGTGCCATCAGTGGACAGGGGGGAAACCAGCCCCAGCATTTT
J gene: TRBJ1-3; clone size: NA; V gene: TRBV24-1; D gene: NA; CDR3 protein: CATSDWGGDISGNTIYF; CDR3 DNA: TGTGCCACCAGTGATTGGGGGGGGGATATCTCTGGAAACACCATATATTTT